The 17 T cell receptor beta chains in this list originate from one sample, sequenced in a study of blood T cell repertoires in COVID-19. TCRdb keeps only in-frame clones here, not all; method: immunoSEQ multiplex PCR. Of fewer than 250,000 clones in the sample, 80% to 90% were seen once. The specimen was PBMCs or T cells enriched from blood (not recorded which). These receptors originate from a man in his thirties or forties in a cohort exposed to, infected with or recovered from COVID-19 (not recorded which).

V and J are TRBV28 and TRBJ2-7; TRBD1 matches 11 bases. CDR1 is MDHEN, CDR2 SYDVKM, per germline. The CDR3 spans 14 residues. The J segment lost 3 bases and the V segment lost 7 bases, leaving 5 bases of the junction unmatched. The CDR3 loop is CASTRDRGVYEQYF. DNA for the CDR3: TGTGCCAGCACCCGGGACAGGGGGGTCTACGAGCAGTACTTC. Based on the CDR3 plus reference TRBV28 and TRBJ2-7, the full variable domain is DVKVTQSSRYLVKRTGEKVFLECVQDMDHENMFWYRQDPGLGLRLIYFSYDVKMKEKGDIPEGYSVSREKKERFSLILESASTNQTSMYLCASTRDRGVYEQYFGPGTRLTVT.

V usage is TRBV29-1 and J usage is TRBJ2-5, with 8 bases matching TRBD1. V lost 7 bases and J lost 4; bases outside the gene matches: 11. Germline CDR1 SQVTM, CDR2 ANQGSEA. The CDR3 is 14 residues long. The CDR3, as DNA: TGCAGCGCTCTCCCAGGGGGCTGGAGAGAGACCCAGTACTTC. Translated: CSALPGGWRETQYF. The full variable domain, in which reference TRBV29-1 and TRBJ2-5 provide the parts outside the CDR3, is SAVISQKPSRDICQRGTSLTIQCQVDSQVTMMFWYRQQPGQSLTLIATANQGSEATYESGFVIDKFPISRPNLTFSTLTVSNMSPEDSSIYLCSALPGGWRETQYFGPGTRLLVL.

This clone was observed a single time. The chain joins TRBV7-3 to TRBJ2-1; 9 bases match TRBD2. Germline CDR1 SGHTA, CDR2 FQGTGA. The length of the CDR3 is 15 residues. V shed 4 bases, J shed 10 bases, and the junction held 11 bases outside the gene matches. The DNA for the CDR3 is TGTGCCAGCAGCTCCCAGGGCGGGAGGGCCGGCGAGCAGTTCTTC. Translation: CASSSQGGRAGEQFF.

The rearrangement uses TRBV24-1 and TRBJ2-3, with 7 bases matching TRBD2. The CDR3 has 15 residues. CDR1 is KGHDR and CDR2 is SFDVKD in the germline V gene. Trimming cost V 4 bases and J 9 bases; bases outside gene matches: 12. The CDR3: CATSDPGTTLITQYF. CDR3 bases: TGTGCCACCAGTGACCCCGGGACTACACTGATCACGCAGTATTTT.

The chain employs TRBV12-2 and TRBJ1-3. TRBV12-2 is a listed pseudogene. CDR3 size: 17 residues. The chain's CDR3 is CASRFPSGGLRGNTIYF. The CDR3 region has the DNA TGTGCAAGTCGCTTCCCCAGCGGGGGGCTGAGAGGAAACACCATATATTTT.

The genes are TRBV28 and TRBJ1-3; 8 bases line up with TRBD1. Germline-derived CDR1 and CDR2 are MDHEN and SYDVKM. The CDR3 is 16 residues long. V was clipped by 6 bases and J by 0 bases; unmatched bases: 7. CDR3 in DNA: TGTGCCAGCAGGGGGAGGGACAGGTTCTCTGGAAACACCATATATTTT. It codes for CASRGRDRFSGNTIYF.

The sample holds one count of this clone. The chain couples TRBV3-1 (or the pseudogene TRBV3-2) to TRBJ1-1; maybe TRBD1 (5 bases). CDR1 and CDR2 (germline): LGHDT, YNNKEL (reference sequence). This CDR3 has 15 residues. Between the trimmed V and J ends, which lost 2 bases and 0 bases, there was a span of 10 bases. CDR3 sequence reads: CASSQTRDLNTEAFF. CDR3 in DNA: TGTGCCAGCAGCCAAACCAGGGATCTGAACACTGAAGCTTTCTTT.

The chain uses TRBV28 and TRBJ1-2, with D tentatively TRBD1 (5 bases). V lost 2 bases and J lost 8, with 12 bases in between. Germline V gene data show CDR1 as MDHEN and CDR2 as SYDVKM. The CDR3 consists of 13 residues. The CDR3 protein is CASSLSGPGGYTF. CDR3 coding DNA: TGTGCCAGCAGTTTAAGTGGTCCAGGGGGCTACACCTTC.

This clone was observed once. The V call is TRBV25-1, the J call TRBJ1-5; no reliable D call. Germline CDR1 reads MGHDK; CDR2 reads SYGVNS. The length of the CDR3 is 14 residues. The V and J ends lost 10 bases and 3 bases respectively, with 16 bases between them. Written as DNA, the CDR3 is TGTGCCATCCCCCGAGTCAATTCCAATCAGCCCCAGCATTTT. Its translation is CAIPRVNSNQPQHF.

This chain connects TRBV6-5 to TRBJ1-2; 7 nucleotides match TRBD1. The CDR3 contains 15 residues. V shed 8 bases and J 4 bases; nucleotides not matched to a gene: 13. Germline V gene sequence: CDR1 MNHEY, CDR2 SVGAGI. This CDR3 is CASLRAGGVSYGYTF. DNA of the CDR3: TGTGCCAGCTTAAGGGCAGGGGGTGTTAGCTATGGCTACACCTTC.

Only one count was recorded for this clone. The CDR3 region is CASSQGRRRSQDTQYF. CDR3 sequence (DNA): TGTGCCAGCAGCCAAGGTCGAAGGAGGTCACAAGATACGCAGTATTTT. The V and J genes are TRBV3-1 (or the pseudogene TRBV3-2) and TRBJ2-3, with a tentative D call TRBD2 (5 bases). Trimming stripped 1 base from V and 5 bases from J, with 16 bases between. CDR3 length: 16 residues. The germline V gene has CDR1 LGHDT and CDR2 YNNKEL (reference sequence).

This chain links TRBV6-5 with TRBJ2-1; 7 bases are a match to TRBD2. Germline CDR1 and CDR2: MNHEY and SVGAGI. Trimming removed 6 bases from V and 9 bases from J; junction bases left unmatched: 5. CDR3 length: 12 residues. The CDR3 protein is CASRATGGEQFF. The CDR3 coding sequence is TGTGCCAGCAGAGCTACGGGAGGTGAGCAGTTCTTC.

Here the CDR3 reads CASGERTAYEQYF. The CDR3 nucleotides are TGTGCCAGCGGGGAACGGACAGCCTACGAGCAGTACTTC. The chain recombines TRBV2 with TRBJ2-7; tentatively, D is TRBD1 (6 bases). The CDR3 length is 13 residues. V was shortened by 8 bases and J by 2 bases, with 13 bases between the two germline ends. Germline V gene sequence: CDR1 SNHLY, CDR2 FYNNEI. The full variable domain, with the rest looked up from reference TRBV2 and TRBJ2-7, is EPEVTQTPSHQVTQMGQEVILRCVPISNHLYFYWYRQILGQKVEFLVSFYNNEISEKSEIFDDQFSVERPDGSNFTLKIRSTKLEDSAMYFCASGERTAYEQYFGPGTRLTVT.

The genes are TRBV14 and TRBJ2-7, with 9 bases fitting TRBD1. V lost 4 bases and J lost 5; bases outside the gene matches: 3. Looked up from germline, CDR1 is SGHDN and CDR2 is FVKESK. This CDR3 has 13 amino acids. CDR3 sequence: CASSLTGGHEQYF. The CDR3 DNA sequence: TGTGCCAGCAGCCTGACAGGGGGGCACGAGCAGTACTTC.

The rearrangement joins TRBV19 to TRBJ2-4; the match to TRBD2 covers 7 bases. The CDR3 sequence is 17 residues long. Germline V gene sequence: CDR1 LNHDA, CDR2 SQIVND (reference sequence). Unmatched junction bases numbered 8, after V lost 3 bases and J lost 0 bases. CDR3 loop: CASSMGGDSIAKNIQYF. The DNA for the CDR3 is TGTGCCAGTAGTATGGGGGGGGACTCAATAGCCAAAAACATTCAGTACTTC. Combining the CDR3 with reference TRBV19 and TRBJ2-4 gives the whole variable domain DGGITQSPKYLFRKEGQNVTLSCEQNLNHDAMYWYRQDPGQGLRLIYYSQIVNDFQKGDIAEGYSVSREKKESFPLTVTSAQKNPTAFYLCASSMGGDSIAKNIQYFGAGTRLSVL.

The chain joins TRBV7-3 to TRBJ2-1, with 9 bases that match TRBD2. V trimming: 2 bases; J trimming: 7 bases; junction bases outside the gene matches: 3. Germline lookup yields CDR1 SGHTA and CDR2 FQGTGA. The CDR3 loop spans 14 amino acids. The CDR3 DNA reads as TGTGCCAGCAGCTTAGCGGGAGGGCCAAATGAGCAGTTCTTC. This codes for CASSLAGGPNEQFF.

The chain carries TRBV28 and TRBJ2-7; the D gene is possibly TRBD2 (6 bases). Per the germline V gene, CDR1 is MDHEN and CDR2 is SYDVKM. With 3 bases removed from V and 3 bases from J, the gap between germline ends came to 12 bases. The CDR3 contains 14 residues. CDR3 sequence reads: CASSLFQGGYEQYF. CDR3 coding DNA: TGTGCCAGCAGTTTGTTCCAGGGAGGCTACGAGCAGTACTTC.